This T cell receptor (beta chain) comes out of a study of cytomegalovirus exposure and HLA in healthy donors. PCR primers comprised 60 Vbeta and 13 Jbeta primers. Method: immunoSEQ multiplex PCR; TCRdb's copy keeps in-frame clones and lacks some. This listing includes about 70,000 clones. In germline, CDR1 is LGHNA, CDR2 YSLEER. CDR3 size: 16 residues. On this clone itself: An end of the junction does not agree with germline; a read error may underlie this.

The chain couples TRBV4-3 to TRBJ1-6; possible D gene TRBD1, 5 bases. The sequence was obtained from a female donor in good health and CMV-seropositive. The sample consisted of PBMCs. CDR3 DNA: TGCGCCAGCAGCCAAGATCGTTGGACACCTACTTCACCCCTCCCCTTT. It encodes CASSQDRWTPTSPLPF.